This TCR beta chain was obtained from a study of blood T cells in healthy people across ages. Primers used in a second PCR of roughly 6 to 12 cycles were a sample-barcoded 5' primer and a J-beta primer mix. TCRdb itself ran the 5' RACE reads through MiXCR, one entry per CDR3 protein. Among about 540,000 distinct CDR3 sequences listed, 24% were seen once. Remarks on this clonotype: Antigen: not known.

Study results and limitations: Both naive CD4+ cell counts and diversity were greater in long-lived donors than in aged donors. Donor CMV status, an unknown factor, possibly confounded changes in expanded clonotypes.

The total RNA that was extracted per sample amounted to at least 5 micrograms. This CDR3 contains 15 residues. Germline V lookup: CDR1 LGHNA, CDR2 YSLEER. This sample was also put to use in a study of T cells of mothers and their children. That source reports: In related and unrelated pairs alike, thymic selection shapes TCR recombination output, with inherited differences minor.

The TCR comes from a boy between 10 and 17 years old in good health. The chain has TRBV4-3 and TRBJ2-5; D is ambiguous. The end of the DNA fits TRBJ2-1 better, so the J call may be wrong. Sequencing was done on a sample of blood. The CDR3 protein is CASSQGSGQNNEQFF. The CDR3 nucleotides are TGCGCCAGCAGCCAAGGGTCTGGGCAGAACAATGAGCAGTTCTTC.